The present T cell receptor beta chain was sequenced within a study of vaccination and CD4 T cells after COVID-19. In regard to this clonotype: Its antigen is still unknown.

Trimming took 5 bases from V and 7 from J, leaving 17 bases between them. There are 14 residues in the CDR3. Germline assignment: CDR1 LNHDA and CDR2 SQIVND (reference sequence). An Oncomine TCR Beta short-read assay was used to sequence the DNA from cultured CD4+ T cells. TCRdb fed the PCR reads into MiXCR, producing one record per CDR3 protein. The sample holds some 7,000 distinct CDR3 sequences, roughly 29% seen once. Treatment given: roughly 11-day PBMC culture with coronavirus spike peptide pools or control peptides (ViraFEST assay). Gathered ahead of the COVID-19 pandemic (2011-2018) were the CD4+ T cells of the unexposed donor.

The chain couples TRBV19 to TRBJ2-5; possibly TRBD2 for D (6 bases). The sequenced sample was CD4+ T cells from blood, cultured in vitro. The TCR originated in a human donor in good health. CDR3 DNA: TGTGCCAGTAGTCCAGGGCCAAGGGGAGGGACCCAGTACTTC. Amino acids: CASSPGPRGGTQYF.